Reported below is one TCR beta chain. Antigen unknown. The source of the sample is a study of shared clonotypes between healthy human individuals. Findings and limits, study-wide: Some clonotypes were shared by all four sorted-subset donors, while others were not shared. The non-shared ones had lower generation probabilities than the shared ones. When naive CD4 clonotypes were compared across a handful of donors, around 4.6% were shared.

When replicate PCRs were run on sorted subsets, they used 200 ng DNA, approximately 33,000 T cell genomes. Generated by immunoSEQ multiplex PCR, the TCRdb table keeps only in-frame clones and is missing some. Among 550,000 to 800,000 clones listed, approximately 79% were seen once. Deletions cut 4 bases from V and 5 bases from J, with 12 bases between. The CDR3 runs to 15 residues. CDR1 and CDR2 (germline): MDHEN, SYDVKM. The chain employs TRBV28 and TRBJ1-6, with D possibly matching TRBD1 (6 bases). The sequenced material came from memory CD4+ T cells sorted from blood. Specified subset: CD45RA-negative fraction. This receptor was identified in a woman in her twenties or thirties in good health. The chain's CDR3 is CASSSGTNDNSPLHF. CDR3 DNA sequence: TGTGCCAGCAGTTCCGGGACAAATGATAATTCACCCCTCCACTTT.